These T cell receptor beta chains were read from a single sample in a study of cytomegalovirus exposure and HLA in healthy donors. Sequencing used immunoSEQ multiplex PCR; TCRdb keeps in-frame clones, though not all of them. Of 140,000 or so clones in the sample, around four fifths were seen once. Sequencing was carried out using PBMCs. The receptor source for this set is a female donor in good health and CMV-seronegative. CDR3s include the opening cysteine and the closing phenylalanine or tryptophan. A D gene is named only where the DNA matches it firmly. Not all rows give a size; the values are once, few, many and, for expanded clones, a class.

>.|TRBJ1-1|TRBV7-2|TRBD1
TGTGCCAGCAGCACCGACAGGGGCACTGAAGCTTTCTTT
CASSTDRGTEAFF
>.|TRBJ1-5|TRBV30|TRBD1
TGTGCCTGGACACAGGGGGATAGCAATCAGCCCCAGCATTTT
CAWTQGDSNQPQHF
>.|TRBJ2-5|TRBV9|.
TGTGCCAGCAGCTTTCAGGGGTGGGGGGAGACCCAGTACTTC
CASSFQGWGETQYF
>.|TRBJ2-1|TRBV5-6|TRBD2
TGTGCCAGCAGCTCAAGACTAGCGGGAGGGTTACGGTACAATGAGCAGTTCTTC
CASSSRLAGGLRYNEQFF
>few|TRBJ1-1|TRBV5-4|.
TGTGCCAGCAGCTTGGCCGGGGGGATGAACACTGAAGCTTTCTTT
CASSLAGGMNTEAFF
>.|TRBJ2-7|TRBV7-9|TRBD1
TGTGCCAGCAGCCAACGGGACAGACCCTACGAGCAGTACTTC
CASSQRDRPYEQYF
>once|TRBJ2-7|TRBV23-1|TRBD2
TGCGCCAGCACCTCTTTTGGACTAGCGGGAGCAGGTGAGCAGTACTTC
CASTSFGLAGAGEQYF
>once|TRBJ2-2|TRBV28|TRBD1
TGTGCCAGCAAACCACAAGGGGGCCAGGGGACCGGGGAGCTGTTTTTT
CASKPQGGQGTGELFF
>.|TRBJ1-5|TRBV6-1|.
TGTGCCAGCATACTCACAGGCAATCAGCCCCAGCATTTT
CASILTGNQPQHF
>.|TRBJ2-1|TRBV5-1|TRBD2
TGCGCCAGCAGCTTGGACCTAGCGGGGGGCGGACGAAAGTTCTTC
CASSLDLAGGGRKFF